This T cell receptor (beta chain) was identified during a study of blood T cells in healthy people across ages. As to this clonotype: Its antigen is unidentified.

Next came a second PCR, run for about 7 to 11 cycles, which used a sample-barcoded 5' primer along with a J-beta primer mix. Tagging of each cDNA molecule was performed by a template-switch adaptor with 12 random nucleotides. From the 5' RACE reads, TCRdb called clonotypes with MiXCR, one entry per CDR3 protein. The sample has around 1,800,000 distinct CDR3 sequences; approximately 39% are singletons. Germline V gene lookup returns CDR1 MNHEY and CDR2 SVGEGT. There are 15 residues in the CDR3. The ends were cut back, 5 bases at V and 9 bases at J, with 20 bases in the middle. Study findings and constraints: Per-million-T-cell TCR beta diversity fell roughly linearly with age. Shifts in expanded clonotypes may have been confounded by donor CMV status, which was unknown.

The TCR sequence derives from a human donor in good health. Sequencing input: blood. The chain has TRBV6-2 or TRBV6-3 and TRBJ2-1; possibly TRBD2 for D (7 bases). CDR3 DNA: TGTGCCAGCAGTCTAGGACGGGGGGCCGGGGCTGAGCAGTTCTTC. The encoded protein is CASSLGRGAGAEQFF.